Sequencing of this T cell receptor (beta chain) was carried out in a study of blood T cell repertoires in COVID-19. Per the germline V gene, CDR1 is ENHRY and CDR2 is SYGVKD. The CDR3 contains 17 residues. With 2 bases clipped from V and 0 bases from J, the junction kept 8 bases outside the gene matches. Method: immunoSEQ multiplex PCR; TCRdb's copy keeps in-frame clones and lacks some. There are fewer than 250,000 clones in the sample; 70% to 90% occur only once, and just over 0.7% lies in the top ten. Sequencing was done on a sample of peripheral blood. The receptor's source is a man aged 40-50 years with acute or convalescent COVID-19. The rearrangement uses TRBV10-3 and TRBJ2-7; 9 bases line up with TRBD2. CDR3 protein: CAISESRASGASYEQYF. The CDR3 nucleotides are TGTGCCATCAGTGAGAGTAGGGCTAGCGGGGCCTCCTACGAGCAGTACTTC.